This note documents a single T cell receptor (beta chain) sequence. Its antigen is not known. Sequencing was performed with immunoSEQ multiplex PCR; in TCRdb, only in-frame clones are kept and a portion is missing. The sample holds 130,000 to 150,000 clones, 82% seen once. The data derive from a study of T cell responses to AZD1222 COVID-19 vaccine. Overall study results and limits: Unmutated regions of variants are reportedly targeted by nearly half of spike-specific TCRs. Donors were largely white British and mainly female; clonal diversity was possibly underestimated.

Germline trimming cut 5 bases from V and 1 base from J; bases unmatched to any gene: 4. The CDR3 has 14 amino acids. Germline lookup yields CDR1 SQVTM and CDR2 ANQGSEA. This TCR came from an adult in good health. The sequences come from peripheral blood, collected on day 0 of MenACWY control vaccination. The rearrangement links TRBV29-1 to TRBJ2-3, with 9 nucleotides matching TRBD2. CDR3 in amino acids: CSVLSGGRTDTQYF. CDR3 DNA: TGCAGCGTTTTGAGCGGGGGGCGCACAGATACGCAGTATTTT.